This T cell receptor beta chain was captured by sequencing in a study of T cells in Graves' hyperthyroidism and ophthalmopathy. This clonotype was seen only a few times. Amplification targeted TCR beta CDR3 regions from RNA transcripts. When the TCR CDR3 underwent first-round RT-PCR, the HTBI primer set was used. In TCRdb, the multiplex PCR reads were re-called with MiXCR into one record per CDR3 protein. This table holds hundreds of thousands of distinct CDR3 sequences, around 15% found once. After removal of 11 bases from V and 8 bases from J, the junction contained 14 bases not matched to a gene. The CDR3 loop spans 15 amino acids. The V gene's germline CDR1 is SEHNR and CDR2 FQNEAQ (reference sequence).

The origin of this receptor is a woman in her thirties or forties with Graves' ophthalmopathy. Material: blood. The V gene is TRBV7-9, the J gene TRBJ2-1; TRBD2 agrees at 11 bases. CDR3 amino acids: CAGGGTSGSRDEQFF. The DNA for the CDR3 is TGTGCCGGGGGGGGAACTAGCGGGAGTCGCGATGAGCAGTTCTTC.